The 10 T cell receptor beta chains below were found in one sample sequenced in a study of T cell changes during pregnancy in multiple sclerosis. The repertoire was sequenced with immunoSEQ multiplex PCR; TCRdb's copy has only in-frame clones and lacks some. The table lists about 68,000 clones, less than 95% of them singletons, with 0.86% in the top ten. Sequencing used peripheral blood, obtained in the second trimester of pregnancy. These receptor sequences come from a female donor with multiple sclerosis, enrolled in a pregnancy study.

J is TRBJ2-3 and V is TRBV7-3; 7 bases agree with TRBD2. Germline values: CDR1 SGHTA, CDR2 FQGTGA. CDR3 length equals 15 residues. V lost 6 bases to trimming and J lost 7 bases; unmatched junction nucleotides: 13. The CDR3 spells CASSPSGGLGNTQYF. CDR3 DNA sequence: TGTGCCAGCAGTCCCTCGGGGGGACTGGGTAATACGCAGTATTTT.

This chain connects TRBV19 to TRBJ2-3; D perhaps matches TRBD2 (6 bases). The CDR3 sequence is 15 residues long. V was clipped by 4 bases and J by 4 bases, with 15 bases between them. Germline V gene data show CDR1 as LNHDA and CDR2 as SQIVND (reference sequence). The chain's CDR3 is CASSNPGLYSDTQYF. Here the CDR3 DNA reads TGTGCCAGTAGTAACCCGGGACTCTATTCAGATACGCAGTATTTT.

The CDR3 sequence: CASKLQGGYQETQYF. The CDR3 DNA sequence: TGTGCCAGCAAGCTCCAGGGTGGATACCAAGAGACCCAGTACTTC. V gene TRBV6-5 combines with J gene TRBJ2-5, with TRBD1 as a possible D gene (5 bases). The CDR3 covers 15 residues. Germline V CDR1 and CDR2: MNHEY, SVGAGI. V was trimmed by 7 bases and J by 0 bases, leaving 15 bases between them.

This chain uses TRBV5-6 with TRBJ1-6; D is unclear. Trimming cost V 0 bases and J 8 bases, with 12 bases left between them. CDR3 length: 15 residues. CDR1 is SGHDT and CDR2 is YYEEEE in the germline V gene. In DNA, the CDR3 is TGTGCCAGCAGCTTGGAATCACAGATAGATTCACCCCTCCACTTT. This translates into CASSLESQIDSPLHF.

The rearrangement joins TRBV10-3 to TRBJ2-2; 10 bases agree with TRBD1. The CDR3 contains 16 residues. V trimming: 6 bases; J trimming: 0 bases; junction bases outside the gene matches: 4. Germline V gene lookup returns CDR1 ENHRY and CDR2 SYGVKD. CDR3 region: CAIRAGQGANTGELFF. CDR3 bases: TGTGCCATCAGAGCCGGACAGGGGGCGAACACCGGGGAGCTGTTTTTT.

The chain combines TRBV7-6 with TRBJ1-5; 7 nucleotides agree with TRBD1. The CDR3 has 16 residues. V shed 5 bases, J shed 2 bases, and the junction held 9 bases outside the gene matches. Germline CDR1 SGHVS, CDR2 FNYEAQ. In nucleotides, the CDR3 is TGTGCCAGCAGCCCCACCCCCGGACAGGGCAATCAGCCCCAGCATTTT. This translates into CASSPTPGQGNQPQHF.

V gene TRBV14 combines with J gene TRBJ2-1; TRBD1 matches at 9 bases. V gave up 4 bases and J gave up 4 bases; unmatched junction bases: 5. The CDR3 sequence is 15 residues long. The germline V gene encodes CDR1 SGHDN and CDR2 FVKESK. For the CDR3, the DNA is TGTGCCAGCAGCCCCCGACAGGGGGGATACAATGAGCAGTTCTTC. This sequence encodes CASSPRQGGYNEQFF.

This chain uses TRBV19 with TRBJ1-2; D may be TRBD1 (5 bases). V gave up 3 bases and J gave up 7 bases, with 18 bases separating them. The germline CDR1 and CDR2 sequences are LNHDA and SQIVND (reference sequence). The CDR3 covers 15 residues. CDR3 DNA sequence: TGTGCCAGTAGTATTCTCGGGGGAGGATCTAGTGGCTACACCTTC. Translating it yields CASSILGGGSSGYTF.

This chain links TRBV10-3 with TRBJ2-7, with 7 bases aligning to TRBD1. This CDR3 contains 13 residues. V was pared by 9 bases and J by 0 bases, with 5 bases of the junction left unmatched. The germline V gene encodes CDR1 ENHRY and CDR2 SYGVKD. The CDR3 reads CAIVRDSSYEQYF. As DNA, the CDR3 is TGTGCCATAGTCCGGGACAGCTCCTACGAGCAGTACTTC.

In DNA form, the CDR3 reads TGTGCCAGCAGCACAGACAGGGACGCTTTCTTT. It translates to CASSTDRDAFF. V gene TRBV7-9 combines with J gene TRBJ1-1; 7 nucleotides line up with TRBD1. CDR3 size: 11 residues. The germline V gene has CDR1 SEHNR and CDR2 FQNEAQ (reference sequence). Germline trimming cut 5 bases from V and 11 bases from J; bases unmatched to any gene: 5.